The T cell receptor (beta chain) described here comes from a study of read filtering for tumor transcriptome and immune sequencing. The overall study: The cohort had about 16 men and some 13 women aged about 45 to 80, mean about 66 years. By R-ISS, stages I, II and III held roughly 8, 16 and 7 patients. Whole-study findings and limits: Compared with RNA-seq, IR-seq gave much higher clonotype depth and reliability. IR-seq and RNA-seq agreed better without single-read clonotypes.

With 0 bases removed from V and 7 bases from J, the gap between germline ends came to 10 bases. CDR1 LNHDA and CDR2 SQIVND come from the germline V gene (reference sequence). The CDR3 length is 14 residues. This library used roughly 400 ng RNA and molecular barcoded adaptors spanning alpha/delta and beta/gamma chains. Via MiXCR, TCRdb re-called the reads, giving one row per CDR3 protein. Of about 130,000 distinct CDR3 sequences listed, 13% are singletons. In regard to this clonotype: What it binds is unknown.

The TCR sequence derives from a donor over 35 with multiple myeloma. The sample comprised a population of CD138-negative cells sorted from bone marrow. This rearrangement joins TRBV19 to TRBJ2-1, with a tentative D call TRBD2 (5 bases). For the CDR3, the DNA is TGTGCCAGTAGTATAGATATAGCGAGGAATGAGCAGTTCTTC. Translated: CASSIDIARNEQFF.